These 14 T cell receptor beta chains came from one sample sequenced in a study of blood T cell repertoires in COVID-19 (dated by TCRdb to about 2020). Library preparation used the immunoSEQ multiplex PCR assay. The source is immuneACCESS, and TCRdb retained only in-frame sequences with V and J called. Part of the clones is not carried over; for the studies checked, unresolved V genes explain less than half of this, and the remainder is unexplained. Within this sample are 90,000 or so clones, with about nine tenths of them counted one time only. The top ten hold 0.47% of the sample. The specimen sequenced was peripheral blood. These receptors were taken from a man between 60 and 70 years old with acute or convalescent COVID-19.

The chain employs TRBV9 and TRBJ2-3; 7 nucleotides agree with TRBD1. The germline V gene has CDR1 SGDLS and CDR2 YYNGEE. V was pared by 3 bases and J by 1 base, with 8 bases of the junction left unmatched. The CDR3 totals 16 residues. The CDR3 DNA follows: TGTGCCAGCAGCGCTTTCCTAGGGGGCGGCACAGATACGCAGTATTTT. Protein product: CASSAFLGGGTDTQYF.

The chain couples TRBV11-2 to TRBJ1-2; D gene ambiguous. Trimming cost V 5 bases and J 3 bases, with 13 bases left between them. The CDR3 is made up of 14 amino acids. Germline CDR1 SGHAT, CDR2 FQNNGV. The CDR3 nucleotides are TGTGCCAGCAGCCCCCTACCTGGAGACTATGGCTACACCTTC. Translation: CASSPLPGDYGYTF.

The chain recombines TRBV4-2 with TRBJ2-2, with D perhaps matching TRBD1 (5 bases). Deletions cut 3 bases from V and 4 bases from J, with 12 bases between. CDR3 size: 15 residues. Germline CDR1 is LGHNA and CDR2 is YNFKEQ. CDR3 bases: TGTGCCAGCAGCCAGGTTGGACAAACCACCGGGGAGCTGTTTTTT. This codes for CASSQVGQTTGELFF.

This chain uses TRBV5-5 with TRBJ2-5; 7 nucleotides align to TRBD2. V was clipped by 4 bases and J by 10 bases; unmatched bases: 10. Germline CDR1 SGHKS, CDR2 YYEKEE (reference sequence). The CDR3 has 13 amino acids. DNA of the CDR3: TGTGCCAGCAGCCTATGGGAGGGGTGGGACCAGTACTTC. It translates to CASSLWEGWDQYF.

The chain links TRBV3-1 (or the pseudogene TRBV3-2) to TRBJ2-5; 8 positions match TRBD2. The CDR3 consists of 15 residues. The germline V gene encodes CDR1 LGHDT and CDR2 YNNKEL (reference sequence). Unmatched junction bases numbered 7, after V lost 5 bases and J lost 2 bases. CDR3: CASSGGGGQQETQYF. For the CDR3, the DNA is TGTGCCAGCAGCGGGGGCGGGGGGCAACAAGAGACCCAGTACTTC.

The CDR3 nucleotides read TGTGCCAGCAGGAGGCGCGACTGGGAGACCCAGTACTTC. The encoded protein is CASRRRDWETQYF. This rearrangement joins TRBV2 to TRBJ2-5; D ambiguous. This CDR3 contains 13 residues. CDR1 is SNHLY and CDR2 is FYNNEI in the germline V gene. V lost 6 bases to trimming and J lost 5 bases, with 13 bases between them. The whole variable domain, remainder taken from reference TRBV2 and TRBJ2-5, is EPEVTQTPSHQVTQMGQEVILRCVPISNHLYFYWYRQILGQKVEFLVSFYNNEISEKSEIFDDQFSVERPDGSNFTLKIRSTKLEDSAMYFCASRRRDWETQYFGPGTRLLVL.

CDR3 DNA sequence: TGTGCCAGCAGTTCCCGACAGGGCACCTACGAGCAGTACTTC. Translated, it gives CASSSRQGTYEQYF. V and J are TRBV27 and TRBJ2-7, with 7 bases fitting TRBD1. Germline CDR1 is MNHEY and CDR2 is SMNVEV (reference sequence). The CDR3 consists of 14 residues. The J segment lost 2 bases and the V segment lost 4 bases, leaving 5 bases of the junction unmatched.

The V gene is TRBV11-2, the J gene TRBJ1-2; D unresolved. The CDR3 is 14 amino acids. Germline CDR1 and CDR2: SGHAT and FQNNGV. V was clipped by 0 bases and J by 7 bases, with 12 bases between them. The CDR3 sequence: CASSLDPGSSGYTF. DNA for the CDR3: TGTGCCAGCAGCTTAGATCCGGGGTCCTCTGGCTACACCTTC.

CDR3 protein: CASSYSPRNEQFF. CDR3 DNA: TGTGCCAGCAGTTACTCACCCCGGAATGAGCAGTTCTTC. The chain has TRBV6-5 and TRBJ2-1; D is undetermined. Trimming took 0 bases from V and 7 from J, leaving 7 bases between them. Germline V gives CDR1 MNHEY, CDR2 SVGAGI. The CDR3 runs 13 residues.

This sequence joins TRBV3-1 (or the pseudogene TRBV3-2) and TRBJ1-2; possibly TRBD1 for D (6 bases). The CDR3 consists of 13 residues. Trimming removed 3 bases from V and 7 bases from J, with 12 bases in between. CDR1 LGHDT and CDR2 YNNKEL come from the germline V gene (reference sequence). The CDR3 DNA reads as TGTGCCAGCAGCCAGGCAGGGGAGGGTGGCTACACCTTC. It encodes CASSQAGEGGYTF.

This sequence joins TRBV29-1 and TRBJ1-2; maybe TRBD1 (5 bases). Between the trimmed V and J ends, which lost 0 bases and 7 bases, there was a span of 9 bases. Per the germline V gene, CDR1 is SQVTM and CDR2 is ANQGSEA. The CDR3 sequence is 12 residues long. The CDR3 loop reads CSVEDGGAGYTF. DNA for the CDR3: TGCAGCGTTGAAGACGGAGGGGCTGGCTACACCTTC.

The V and J genes are TRBV14 and TRBJ1-2, with D possibly being TRBD1 (6 bases). The length of the CDR3 is 13 residues. V dropped 3 bases and J dropped 8 bases, with 13 bases sitting between them. Germline V gene lookup returns CDR1 SGHDN and CDR2 FVKESK. CDR3 DNA: TGTGCCAGCAGCCAGGACAGACGGATCGGCTACACCTTC. Protein: CASSQDRRIGYTF.

CDR3 region: CASSLEGRQTDTQYF. In DNA, the CDR3 is TGTGCCAGCAGCTTAGAGGGCAGGCAGACAGATACGCAGTATTTT. The J gene is TRBJ2-3, the V gene TRBV11-2; D uncertain. The ends were cut back, 0 bases at V and 3 bases at J, with 10 bases in the middle. The CDR3 totals 15 residues. CDR1 and CDR2 from the germline V gene are SGHAT and FQNNGV.

This sequence joins TRBV5-1 and TRBJ1-2, with a tentative D call TRBD1 (6 bases). V shed 4 bases and J shed 6 bases, with 13 bases lying between them. This CDR3 is 13 amino acids long. Germline values: CDR1 SGHRS, CDR2 YFSETQ. The CDR3 DNA reads TGCGCCAGCAGCATACAGGGTCAGGATGGCTACACCTTC. Its translation is CASSIQGQDGYTF.